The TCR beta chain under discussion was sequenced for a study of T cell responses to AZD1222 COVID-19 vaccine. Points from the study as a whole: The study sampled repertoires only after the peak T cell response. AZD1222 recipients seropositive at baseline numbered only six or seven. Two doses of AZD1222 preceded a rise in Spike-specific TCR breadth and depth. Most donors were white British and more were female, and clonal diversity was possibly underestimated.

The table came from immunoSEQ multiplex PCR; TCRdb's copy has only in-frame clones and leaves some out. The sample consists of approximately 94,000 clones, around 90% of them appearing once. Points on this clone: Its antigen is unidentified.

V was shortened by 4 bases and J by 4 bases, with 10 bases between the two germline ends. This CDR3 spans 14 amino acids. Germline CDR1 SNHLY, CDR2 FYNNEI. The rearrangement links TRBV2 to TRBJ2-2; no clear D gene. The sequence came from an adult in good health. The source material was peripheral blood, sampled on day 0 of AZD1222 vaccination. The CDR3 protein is CASSGIRTTGELFF. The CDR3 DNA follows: TGTGCCAGCAGTGGAATCCGGACCACCGGGGAGCTGTTTTTT. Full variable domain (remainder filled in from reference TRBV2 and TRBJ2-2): EPEVTQTPSHQVTQMGQEVILRCVPISNHLYFYWYRQILGQKVEFLVSFYNNEISEKSEIFDDQFSVERPDGSNFTLKIRSTKLEDSAMYFCASSGIRTTGELFFGEGSRLTVL.